The entry below gives a single TCR beta chain sequence along with its context. The source of the sample is a study of blood T cell repertoires in COVID-19. In the study overall: The study drew acute and convalescent COVID-19 samples from the United States, Italy and Spain. PBMCs, B-cell-depleted T cells, or T cells were the source of the cDNA or gDNA that made up the material.

The V end lost 5 bases, the J end lost 2 bases, and 9 bases lay between the germline ends. The CDR3 runs to 14 residues. Looked up from germline, CDR1 is SGHAT and CDR2 is FQNNGV. Original data processing: Amplification with reference gene primers provided the estimates of nucleated cell counts. Clones were sequenced by immunoSEQ multiplex PCR, and TCRdb holds only the in-frame ones, with some missing. That table is the source of V, J and clone size, and D and trimming were worked out from the DNA. Found here are approximately 45,000 clones, more than 70% of them singletons; the top ten hold approximately 6%.

The source material was peripheral blood. The chain uses TRBV11-2 and TRBJ2-2, with TRBD1 as a possible D gene (5 bases). This TCR was sampled from a woman aged 80 or over with acute or convalescent COVID-19. This CDR3 is CASSIQVNTGELFF. CDR3 bases: TGTGCCAGCAGCATACAGGTTAACACCGGGGAGCTGTTTTTT. Filled out from reference TRBV11-2 and TRBJ2-2, the complete variable domain reads EAGVAQSPRYKIIEKRQSVAFWCNPISGHATLYWYQQILGQGPKLLIQFQNNGVVDDSQLPKDRFSAERLKGVDSTLKIQPAKLEDSAVYLCASSIQVNTGELFFGEGSRLTVL.